Detailed here is one T cell receptor beta chain. This sample is part of a study of cytomegalovirus exposure and HLA in healthy donors. Vbeta (60) and Jbeta (13) primers were used in the PCR. Method: immunoSEQ multiplex PCR; TCRdb's copy keeps in-frame clones and lacks some. The data contain 99,000 or so clones, roughly 80% of them singletons. Germline values: CDR1 LGHNT, CDR2 FRNRAP. This CDR3 comprises 14 residues. Between the trimmed V and J ends, which lost 2 bases and 5 bases, there was a span of 12 bases. This chain uses TRBV12-5 with TRBJ1-2; no firm D call. This receptor was identified in a man between 60 and 75 years old in good health and CMV-seropositive. Sequencing was done on a sample of PBMCs. The CDR3 here is CASGLSPGSYGYTF. DNA for the CDR3: TGTGCTAGTGGTTTGTCGCCGGGGAGTTATGGCTACACCTTC.